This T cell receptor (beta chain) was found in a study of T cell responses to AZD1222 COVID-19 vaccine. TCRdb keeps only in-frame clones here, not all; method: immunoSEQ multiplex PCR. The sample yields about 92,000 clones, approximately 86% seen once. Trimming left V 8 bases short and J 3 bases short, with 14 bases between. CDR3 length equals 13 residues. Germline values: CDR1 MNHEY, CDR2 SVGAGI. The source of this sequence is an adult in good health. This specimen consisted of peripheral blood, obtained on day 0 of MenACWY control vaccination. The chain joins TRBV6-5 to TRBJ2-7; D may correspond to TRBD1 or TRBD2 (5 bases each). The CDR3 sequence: CASARDGYYEQYF. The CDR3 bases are TGTGCCAGCGCTCGGGACGGGTACTACGAGCAGTACTTC.